This T cell receptor (beta chain) was identified in a study of shared clonotypes between healthy human individuals. Study-wide background: Researchers assigned three CD4 naive, three CD4 memory, two CD8 naive and one CD8 memory plate to each donor.

In the original analysis: Filtering differed for immunoSEQ, which gave only junction sequences without quality scores. Assay used: immunoSEQ multiplex PCR; TCRdb lists only in-frame clones, some missing. V and J calls and clone size are as listed in that table; D and trimming were resolved from the DNA. Among over 1.5 million clones listed, 95% to 99% were seen once. CDR1 and CDR2 from the germline V gene are MNHEY and SMNVEV (reference sequence). The CDR3 sequence is 13 residues long. J lost 10 bases, V lost 5 bases, and 9 bases had no gene match. V usage is TRBV27 and J usage is TRBJ1-2, with 8 bases aligning to TRBD1. The sample was naive CD4+ T cells sorted from blood. The subset was: CD45RA+ positively selected. This receptor was taken from a man younger than 40 in good health. The CDR3: CASSTHRGADYTF. The CDR3 coding sequence is TGTGCCAGCAGTACCCACAGGGGGGCTGACTACACCTTC.